One sample yielded the 2 T cell receptor beta chains listed below, sequenced in a study of neoadjuvant anti-PD-1 for oral cavity cancer. Clones were read by immunoSEQ multiplex PCR, and TCRdb kept only the in-frame ones, dropping some. In the table there are some 71,000 clones, 80% to 90% of which are singletons. The sequencing here drew on PBMCs, taken before nivolumab (anti-PD-1) treatment. The origin of the receptors is a person between 35 and 79 years old with oral cavity squamous cell carcinoma.

This sequence joins TRBV30 and TRBJ2-7; D is possibly TRBD1 (6 bases). Deletions cut 3 bases from V and 5 bases from J, with 14 bases between. The length of the CDR3 is 13 residues. Germline lookup yields CDR1 GTSNPN and CDR2 SVGIG (reference sequence). The CDR3 is CAWSIWDTDEQYF. The CDR3 DNA sequence: TGTGCCTGGAGCATTTGGGACACCGACGAGCAGTACTTC.

The rearrangement joins TRBV5-1 to TRBJ1-1, with a possible D match to TRBD1 (5 bases). The V end lost 4 bases, the J end lost 4 bases, and 11 bases lay between the germline ends. Germline V CDR1 and CDR2: SGHRS, YFSETQ. This CDR3 is built from 13 residues. For the CDR3, the DNA is TGCGCCAGCAGCGTAGGGGAGAGCACTGAAGCTTTCTTT. Protein product: CASSVGESTEAFF. The full variable domain, its missing parts supplied by reference TRBV5-1 and TRBJ1-1, is KAGVTQTPRYLIKTRGQQVTLSCSPISGHRSVSWYQQTPGQGLQFLFEYFSETQRNKGNFPGRFSGRQFSNSRSEMNVSTLELGDSALYLCASSVGESTEAFFGQGTRLTVV.